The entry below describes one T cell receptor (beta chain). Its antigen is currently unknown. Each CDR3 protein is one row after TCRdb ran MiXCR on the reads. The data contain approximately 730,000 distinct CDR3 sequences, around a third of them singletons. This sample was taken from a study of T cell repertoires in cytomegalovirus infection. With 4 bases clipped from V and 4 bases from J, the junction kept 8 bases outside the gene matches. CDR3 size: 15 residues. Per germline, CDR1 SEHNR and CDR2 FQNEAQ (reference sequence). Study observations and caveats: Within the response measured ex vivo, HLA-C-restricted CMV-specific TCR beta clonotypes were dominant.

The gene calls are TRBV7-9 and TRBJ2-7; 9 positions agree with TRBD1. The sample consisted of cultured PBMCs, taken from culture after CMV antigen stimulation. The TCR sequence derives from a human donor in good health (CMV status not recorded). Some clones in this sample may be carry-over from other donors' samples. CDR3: CASSSYRDREYEQYF. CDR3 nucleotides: TGTGCCAGCAGCTCGTACCGGGACAGGGAGTACGAGCAGTACTTC.